This TCR beta chain was sequenced during a study of cytomegalovirus exposure and HLA in healthy donors. As for the study in general: A prior analysis found roughly 100 million unique TCR beta sequences from some 200 million T cells.

Amplification used 60 Vbeta primers and 13 Jbeta primers. Produced via immunoSEQ multiplex PCR; TCRdb's table is partial and in-frame only. Found here are 100,000 to 150,000 clones, approximately 10% of them singletons; the top ten hold under 6%. A few counts support this clone. The receptor's source is a woman between 18 and 29 years old in good health and CMV-seropositive. Sequenced: PBMCs.

DNA of the CDR3: TGTGCCAGCAGTCCAGACTACCCTAGCAATCAGCCCCAGCATTTT. It is translated as CASSPDYPSNQPQHF. V usage is TRBV27 and J usage is TRBJ1-5; no definite D call. V was trimmed by 5 bases and J by 0 bases, leaving 11 bases between them. Per germline, CDR1 MNHEY and CDR2 SMNVEV (reference sequence). The CDR3 spans 15 residues.